Listed below are T cell receptor beta chains from one sample, sequenced in a study of cytomegalovirus exposure and HLA in healthy donors. Sequencing used immunoSEQ multiplex PCR; TCRdb keeps in-frame clones, though not all of them. Of approximately 110,000 clones in the sample, 79% were seen once. Sequenced: PBMCs. The receptors shown here come from a woman aged 40 to 55 in good health and CMV-seronegative. The CDR3 runs from the conserved cysteine through the conserved F or W. Fields, in order: J gene, clone size, D gene, V gene, CDR3 protein, CDR3 DNA. A D gene is named only where the DNA matches it firmly. Expanded clones get a size class; other rows say once, few or many, or leave the size out.

TRBJ2-1	.	TRBD2	TRBV5-1	CASSLSSGTYNEQFF	TGCGCCAGCAGCCTTAGTAGCGGGACCTACAATGAGCAGTTCTTC
TRBJ1-1	few	TRBD1	TRBV2	CASSPGQGANTEAFF	TGTGCCAGCAGTCCCGGACAGGGGGCGAACACTGAAGCTTTCTTT
TRBJ1-5	.	TRBD1	TRBV29-1	CSVEPGGNQPQHF	TGCAGCGTTGAACCAGGGGGGAATCAGCCCCAGCATTTT
TRBJ2-7	.	.	TRBV5-4	CASSLGVESSYEQYF	TGTGCCAGCAGCTTGGGCGTGGAGAGCTCCTACGAGCAGTACTTC
TRBJ2-1	.	TRBD2	TRBV5-1	CASSIGLAARVSYNEQFF	TGCGCCAGCAGCATAGGACTAGCGGCAAGGGTCTCCTACAATGAGCAGTTCTTC
TRBJ1-4	.	TRBD1	TRBV5-4	CASSLAGTVLEKLFF	TGTGCCAGCAGCTTGGCCGGGACAGTGCTTGAAAAACTGTTTTTT
TRBJ2-1	.	.	TRBV30	CAWSVPGGTYNEQFF	TGTGCCTGGAGTGTACCGGGCGGGACTTACAATGAGCAGTTCTTC
TRBJ1-2	few	TRBD1	TRBV27	CASSLRVLGTGRSYGYTF	TGTGCCAGCAGTTTACGCGTCTTAGGGACAGGGCGTAGCTATGGCTACACCTTC
TRBJ1-1	.	.	TRBV6-6	CASSYGQLGSPAFF	TGTGCCAGCAGTTACGGGCAGCTTGGGTCCCCAGCTTTCTTT
TRBJ2-4	.	.	TRBV7-7	CASSEDGGNIQYF	TGTGCCAGCAGCGAGGATGGCGGGAACATTCAGTACTTC
TRBJ1-1	.	TRBD1	TRBV5-1	CASSSTGAHKNTEAFF	TGCGCCAGCAGCTCGACAGGGGCCCATAAGAACACTGAAGCTTTCTTT
TRBJ1-2	.	.	TRBV28	CASSPLRLGYGYTF	TGTGCCAGCAGTCCCCTGAGGTTAGGCTATGGCTACACCTTC
TRBJ1-1	.	TRBD1	TRBV2	CASSRQGGAEAFF	TGTGCCAGCAGTAGACAGGGGGGAGCTGAAGCTTTCTTT
TRBJ1-5	.	.	TRBV28	CASSYPAGQGRQPQHF	TGTGCCAGCAGTTACCCCGCCGGGCAGGGCCGTCAGCCCCAGCATTTT
TRBJ1-2	.	TRBD1	TRBV6-5	CASSLLDRGDGYTF	TGTGCCAGCAGTTTACTCGACAGGGGAGACGGCTACACCTTC
TRBJ2-1	.	TRBD2	TRBV7-9	CASSSRWRGKTYNEQFF	TGTGCCAGCAGCTCCCGTTGGCGGGGGAAGACCTACAATGAGCAGTTCTTC
TRBJ2-6	few	.	TRBV5-6	CASSLTPLLSGANVLTF	TGTGCCAGCAGCTTGACACCATTGCTCTCTGGGGCCAACGTCCTGACTTTC
TRBJ2-1	.	TRBD2	TRBV14	CASSPLRERGNEQFF	TGTGCCAGCAGCCCACTGCGGGAGAGGGGCAATGAGCAGTTCTTC
TRBJ2-1	.	.	TRBV7-6	CASSLGPGNEQFF	TGTGCCAGCAGCTTAGGTCCAGGCAATGAGCAGTTCTTC
TRBJ2-3	.	TRBD2	TRBV30	CAWGTSGRAADTQYF	TGTGCCTGGGGGACTAGCGGGAGGGCCGCAGATACGCAGTATTTT
TRBJ2-4	.	.	TRBV9	CASSVAGLAKNIQYF	TGTGCCAGCAGCGTAGCGGGATTAGCCAAAAACATTCAGTACTTC
TRBJ2-1	.	TRBD2	TRBV5-1	CASSYRLANEGDEQFF	TGCGCCAGCAGCTATCGACTAGCGAATGAGGGCGATGAGCAGTTCTTC
TRBJ2-3	.	.	TRBV27	CASSPRYQKTDTQYF	TGTGCCAGCAGCCCTAGATACCAAAAAACAGATACGCAGTATTTT
TRBJ2-3	.	.	TRBV5-4	CASSLEPHTDTQYF	TGTGCCAGCAGCTTGGAACCTCACACAGATACACAGTATTTT
TRBJ1-1	.	TRBD1	TRBV5-4	CASSSGTGVFTEAFF	TGTGCCAGCAGCTCTGGGACAGGGGTGTTCACTGAAGCTTTCTTT
TRBJ1-2	.	TRBD1	TRBV29-1	CSVRSGTGGSGYTF	TGCAGCGTGCGATCCGGGACAGGGGGCAGTGGCTACACCTTC
TRBJ2-2	.	.	TRBV11-3	CASSLHGSANTGELFF	TGTGCCAGCAGCTTACACGGGAGTGCGAACACCGGGGAGCTGTTTTTT
TRBJ2-7	.	TRBD2	TRBV7-9	CASSVGLSTYEQYF	TGTGCCAGCAGCGTGGGACTATCCACCTACGAGCAGTACTTC
TRBJ1-3	.	.	TRBV5-4	CASSRGGGTTGNTIYF	TGTGCCAGCAGCCGCGGGGGGGGGACTACTGGAAACACCATATATTTT
TRBJ2-3	.	TRBD2	TRBV9	CASSTRLAGADTLYF	TGTGCCAGCAGCACAAGACTAGCGGGGGCAGATACGCTGTATTTT
TRBJ2-3	.	.	TRBV7-2	CASSLSRNTQYF	TGTGCCAGCAGCCTCTCGCGTAATACGCAGTATTTT
TRBJ2-7	.	TRBD2	TRBV7-7	CASSPSGRTYEQYF	TGTGCCAGCAGCCCTAGCGGGAGAACCTACGAGCAGTACTTC
TRBJ2-7	.	TRBD2	TRBV11-2	CASSRTSGGVYEQYF	TGTGCCAGCAGCCGGACCAGCGGGGGGGTCTACGAGCAGTACTTC
TRBJ1-2	.	.	TRBV6-1	CASRPTANYGYTF	TGTGCCAGCAGGCCGACAGCTAACTATGGCTACACCTTC
TRBJ2-1	few	.	TRBV5-1	CASSATASSYNEQFF	TGCGCCAGCAGCGCGACTGCTAGCTCCTACAATGAGCAGTTCTTC
TRBJ2-5	.	.	TRBV6-5	CASSYDSSPQETQYF	TGTGCCAGCAGTTACGACTCTAGCCCACAAGAGACCCAGTACTTC
TRBJ2-5	once	.	TRBV5-4	CASSFTIQETQYF	TGTGCCAGCAGCTTTACCATCCAGGAGACCCAGTACTTC
TRBJ1-6	.	TRBD1	TRBV7-2	CASSLGARQGNSPLHF	TGTGCCAGCAGCTTAGGGGCGAGACAGGGGAATTCACCCCTCCACTTT
TRBJ2-7	.	.	TRBV28	CASSPSYKLSYEQYF	TGTGCCAGCAGCCCCAGCTACAAACTATCCTACGAGCAGTACTTC
TRBJ1-5	.	.	TRBV19	CASSPPGGPLWGQPQHF	TGTGCCAGTAGTCCACCGGGGGGACCACTTTGGGGTCAGCCCCAGCATTTT
TRBJ1-2	.	TRBD1	TRBV5-4	CASGPGPTGGYGYTF	TGTGCCAGCGGCCCTGGGCCTACAGGGGGCTATGGCTACACCTTC
TRBJ1-3	few	TRBD1	TRBV4-1	CASSRQPQQGAGNTIYF	TGCGCCAGCAGCCGGCAGCCGCAACAGGGGGCTGGAAACACCATATATTTT
TRBJ2-3	.	TRBD2	TRBV7-9	CASSWGLAGIDTQYF	TGTGCCAGCAGCTGGGGACTAGCGGGGATAGATACGCAGTATTTT
TRBJ1-4	.	TRBD1	TRBV7-2	CASSLVGTGATTNEKLFF	TGTGCCAGCAGCTTAGTCGGGACAGGGGCTACAACTAATGAAAAACTGTTTTTT
TRBJ1-5	.	.	TRBV28	CASKEFNQPQHF	TGCGCCAGCAAAGAGTTCAATCAGCCCCAGCATTTT
TRBJ2-7	.	TRBD2	TRBV7-2	CASSLFGGAVSYEQYF	TGTGCCAGCAGCTTATTCGGGGGGGCCGTTTCCTACGAGCAGTACTTC
TRBJ1-1	.	TRBD1	TRBV6-6	CASSYTGGTNTEAFF	TGTGCCAGCAGTTACACAGGGGGGACGAACACTGAAGCTTTCTTT
TRBJ2-1	.	.	TRBV9	CASSGLQGREQFF	TGTGCCAGCAGCGGCCTCCAGGGTAGGGAGCAGTTCTTC
TRBJ2-5	.	.	TRBV25-1	CASSLAQGGVETQYF	TGTGCCAGCAGTTTGGCCCAGGGGGGTGTAGAGACCCAGTACTTC
TRBJ2-7	once	.	TRBV10-1	CASSGLAKGEQYF	TGCGCCAGCAGTGGTCTAGCCAAGGGCGAGCAGTACTTC
TRBJ2-3	.	.	TRBV4-3	CASSQVWSPSTDTQYF	TGCGCCAGCAGCCAAGTGTGGAGCCCAAGCACAGATACGCAGTATTTT
TRBJ1-1	few	.	TRBV10-3	CAIARGRDTEAFF	TGTGCCATCGCTAGGGGGAGGGACACTGAAGCTTTCTTT
TRBJ2-1	few	TRBD2	TRBV4-3	CASSQDRSGLGNNEQFF	TGCGCCAGCAGCCAAGACCGGAGCGGACTAGGGAACAATGAGCAGTTCTTC
TRBJ1-6	once	.	TRBV5-6	CASSLGRVVSPLHF	TGTGCCAGCAGCTTGGGCAGGGTAGTCTCACCCCTCCACTTT
TRBJ1-2	few	.	TRBV28	CASSFPPPQYGYTF	TGTGCCAGCAGTTTTCCCCCTCCCCAGTATGGCTACACCTTC